This T cell receptor (beta chain) appears in the sequencing data of a study of blood T cells in healthy people across ages. A second PCR, run for about 6 to 12 cycles, used a sample-barcoded 5' primer plus a J-beta primer mix. TCRdb re-called the 5' RACE reads through MiXCR, storing one row per CDR3 protein. The data show 540,000 or so distinct CDR3 sequences, with around 50% seen just once and under 30% held by the top ten. Every donor contributed 8 to 10 milliliters of peripheral blood by blood draw. Extractions gave at least 5 micrograms of total RNA per sample. This CDR3 contains 17 residues. The sample taken for sequencing was blood. The TCR sequence derives from a man aged 80 or over in good health. The chain carries TRBV21-1 and TRBJ2-3; the tabulated D call, TRBD2, remains unverified against the DNA. TRBV21-1 is termed a pseudogene. CDR3 in amino acids: CASSAKPKGSGADTQYF. The CDR3 bases are TGTGCCAGCAGTGCGAAGCCGAAAGGGAGCGGGGCAGATACGCAGTATTTT.